The 26 T cell receptor beta chains reported below all come from one sample, sequenced in a study of vaccination and CD4 T cells after COVID-19. Cultured CD4+ T cell DNA underwent sequencing with the Oncomine TCR Beta short-read assay. TCRdb processed the PCR reads anew with MiXCR; each CDR3 protein has one entry. The repertoire holds 20,000 to 25,000 distinct CDR3 sequences, with around two fifths as singletons. The antigens for these receptors are not known. Sample time point: late sampling 161 to 241 days after vaccination in a few convalescent patients. Noted treatment: roughly 10-day PBMC culture with coronavirus spike peptide pools or control peptides (ViraFEST assay). The input for sequencing was CD4+ T cells from blood, cultured in vitro, taken about 7 months after SARS-CoV-2 vaccination. The receptors were sampled from a human donor who had recovered from COVID-19.

The CDR3 nucleotides are TGTGCCATCAGTGGACAGGGCGGGAACGAGCAGTACTTC. Its translation is CAISGQGGNEQYF. This sequence joins TRBV10-3 and TRBJ2-7; maybe TRBD1 (7 bases). The CDR3 has 13 residues. Trimming took 4 bases from V and 5 from J, leaving 12 bases between them. Germline-derived CDR1 and CDR2 are ENHRY and SYGVKD.

The chain combines TRBV20-1 with TRBJ2-7; 10 positions match TRBD1. From germline, CDR1 is DFQATT and CDR2 SNEGSKA (reference sequence). J lost 2 bases, V lost 1 base, and 5 bases had no gene match. The CDR3 contains 15 residues. CDR3 bases: TGCAGTGCTAGAGGAGACAGGGGGCGGACCTACGAGCAGTACTTC. It translates to CSARGDRGRTYEQYF.

This clonotype was found a few times. This chain uses TRBV19 with TRBJ2-7; D might be TRBD1 (5 bases). V dropped 1 base and J dropped 0 bases, with 10 bases sitting between them. This CDR3 spans 15 amino acids. Looked up from germline, CDR1 is LNHDA and CDR2 is SQIVND (reference sequence). CDR3 sequence reads: CASSIGGLYSYEQYF. DNA of the CDR3: TGTGCCAGTAGTATAGGGGGCCTTTACTCCTACGAGCAGTACTTC.

The DNA for the CDR3 is TGTGCCAGCAGCTCCGGGGAGGGGGCGCAATCTTTCTTT. The encoded protein is CASSSGEGAQSFF. The rearrangement uses TRBV6-1 and TRBJ1-1, with 7 bases matching TRBD1. CDR3 size: 13 residues. The junction had 13 bases not matched to a gene; V was cut back by 6 bases and J by 12 bases. The germline CDR1 and CDR2 sequences are MNHNS and SASEGT.

This clonotype was counted a few times. CDR3: CASSLGLQYYGYTF. In DNA form, the CDR3 reads TGTGCCAGCAGCTTAGGGTTACAGTACTATGGCTACACCTTC. The V gene is TRBV7-9, the J gene TRBJ1-2; D gene unclear. The CDR3 contains 14 residues. The V gene lost 1 base and the J gene lost 3 bases, with 9 bases spanning the gap. Germline-derived CDR1 and CDR2 are SEHNR and FQNEAQ (reference sequence). Complete variable domain (other parts from reference TRBV7-9 and TRBJ1-2): DTGVSQNPRHKITKRGQNVTFRCDPISEHNRLYWYRQTLGQGPEFLTYFQNEAQLEKSRLLSDRFSAERPKGSFSTLEIQRTEQGDSAMYLCASSLGLQYYGYTFGSGTRLTVV.

The chain joins TRBV7-2 to TRBJ2-3; D is uncertain. The V gene lost 2 bases and the J gene lost 2 bases, with 14 bases spanning the gap. CDR1 and CDR2 (germline): SGHTA, FQGNSA. The CDR3 is made up of 16 amino acids. The CDR3 sequence is CASSLQDPPNTDTQYF. CDR3 bases: TGTGCCAGCAGCTTACAAGACCCCCCGAACACAGATACGCAGTATTTT.

V gene TRBV7-9 combines with J gene TRBJ1-1; no reliable D call. Germline CDR1 SEHNR, CDR2 FQNEAQ (reference sequence). Between the trimmed V and J ends, which lost 2 bases and 2 bases, there was a span of 9 bases. The CDR3 consists of 14 residues. The CDR3: CASSLHPLNTEAFF. For the CDR3, the DNA is TGTGCCAGCAGCTTACACCCTTTAAACACTGAAGCTTTCTTT.

This sequence joins TRBV20-1 and TRBJ2-5, with D perhaps being TRBD1 or TRBD2 (5 bases each). CDR3 length equals 16 residues. Per the germline V gene, CDR1 is DFQATT and CDR2 is SNEGSKA (reference sequence). Trimming left V 3 bases short and J 1 base short, with 18 bases between. The CDR3, as DNA: TGCAGTGCTAGCTCCGGCGGAGGTGGGACCCAAGAGACCCAGTACTTC. Encoded protein: CSASSGGGGTQETQYF.

The count of this clonotype is one. DNA of the CDR3: TGTGCCAGCAGTTCCCCCTGGAGCGGCGCCTACAATGAGCAGTTCTTC. Its translation: CASSSPWSGAYNEQFF. J is TRBJ2-1 and V is TRBV6-5; maybe TRBD2 (5 bases). The germline gives CDR1 MNHEY, CDR2 SVGAGI. V gave up 4 bases and J gave up 2 bases, with 15 bases separating them. The CDR3 is 16 residues long.

The gene calls are TRBV20-1 and TRBJ1-1, with D possibly TRBD1 on 6 matching bases. Per the germline V gene, CDR1 is DFQATT and CDR2 is SNEGSKA (reference sequence). The CDR3 totals 16 residues. V lost 0 bases, J lost 7 bases, and 21 bases lay in between. Here the CDR3 DNA reads TGCAGTGCTAGAGATCTAGGGACACGGATGCGAAATGAAGCTTTCTTT. Residues: CSARDLGTRMRNEAFF.

This chain links TRBV7-3 with TRBJ2-3; 7 nucleotides agree with TRBD2. CDR3 length: 14 residues. The V gene's germline CDR1 is SGHTA and CDR2 FQGTGA. Trimming removed 1 base from V and 5 bases from J; junction bases left unmatched: 3. The CDR3 bases are TGTGCCAGCAGCTTAAATGCGGGAGAAGATACGCAGTATTTT. Translating it yields CASSLNAGEDTQYF.

This clonotype has just a few counts. CDR3: CATSDHGTSDSYNEQFF. DNA of the CDR3: TGTGCCACCAGTGATCACGGGACTAGCGACTCCTACAATGAGCAGTTCTTC. The chain recombines TRBV24-1 with TRBJ2-1; 10 bases match TRBD2. V trimming: 3 bases; J trimming: 0 bases; junction bases outside the gene matches: 4. This CDR3 is 17 amino acids long. The germline CDR1 and CDR2 sequences are KGHDR and SFDVKD.

The rearrangement joins TRBV7-2 to TRBJ1-1; D may be TRBD1 (6 bases). The CDR3 contains 13 residues. Germline V gene lookup returns CDR1 SGHTA and CDR2 FQGNSA. The V end was cut by 3 bases, the J end by 5 bases, with 10 bases between. CDR3 sequence (DNA): TGTGCCAGCAGCTTGAACAGGGAAACTGAAGCTTTCTTT. It is translated as CASSLNRETEAFF.

The sample holds a few counts of this clonotype. This chain joins TRBV7-8 and TRBJ2-5, with TRBD2 as a possible D gene (5 bases). Trimming took 1 base from V and 4 from J, leaving 22 bases between them. In germline, CDR1 is SGHVS, CDR2 FQNEAQ. The CDR3 sequence is 18 residues long. The CDR3 region has the DNA TGTGCCAGCAGCTTAGGGAGGCTCCGAGGTTCGGGTACAGAGACCCAGTACTTC. This translates into CASSLGRLRGSGTETQYF.

The J gene is TRBJ2-7, the V gene TRBV6-1, with no clear D. Germline CDR1 reads MNHNS; CDR2 reads SASEGT. This CDR3 is 14 amino acids long. The V and J ends lost 5 bases and 1 base respectively, with 12 bases between them. This CDR3 reads CASSRPGLSYEQYF. Here the CDR3 DNA reads TGTGCCAGCAGTCGCCCGGGCCTGTCCTACGAGCAGTACTTC.

This clonotype was observed a handful of times. The rearrangement joins TRBV28 to TRBJ1-6, with no clear D. V shed 4 bases and J shed 5 bases, with 15 bases lying between them. Germline CDR1 and CDR2: MDHEN and SYDVKM. The CDR3 consists of 16 residues. In DNA form, the CDR3 reads TGTGCCAGCAGTTATGGAGGAGGCTTAGATAATTCACCCCTCCACTTT. Translating gives CASSYGGGLDNSPLHF.

The J gene is TRBJ2-7, the V gene TRBV7-8; TRBD1 agrees at 8 bases. The CDR3 is 15 residues long. V dropped 5 bases and J dropped 1; count of bases not matched to a gene: 7. Per the germline V gene, CDR1 is SGHVS and CDR2 is FQNEAQ. CDR3 residues: CASSPQGGQSYEQYF. CDR3 DNA sequence: TGTGCCAGCAGCCCACAGGGGGGCCAGTCCTACGAGCAGTACTTC.

The chain recombines TRBV6-5 with TRBJ2-7; 9 positions agree with TRBD2. J was trimmed by 3 bases and V by 2 bases; bases with no gene match: 5. The CDR3 consists of 15 residues. The germline V gene encodes CDR1 MNHEY and CDR2 SVGAGI. CDR3 sequence (DNA): TGTGCCAGCAGTTACGGGGCTAGCGGGGACTACGAGCAGTACTTC. Residues: CASSYGASGDYEQYF.

The chain couples TRBV7-2 to TRBJ2-7, with D perhaps being TRBD1 or TRBD2 (5 bases each). Germline V lookup: CDR1 SGHTA, CDR2 FQGNSA. V lost 5 bases and J 3 bases, leaving 11 bases between the germline ends. CDR3 length: 13 amino acids. As DNA, the CDR3 is TGTGCCAGCAGCCCCACGAGGGGCTACGAGCAGTACTTC. This gives the protein CASSPTRGYEQYF.

This clonotype was detected a few times. The rearrangement joins TRBV6-1 to TRBJ1-2; TRBD1 agrees at 7 bases. This CDR3 region has 16 residues. V trimming: 3 bases; J trimming: 4 bases; junction bases outside the gene matches: 11. Germline V gene sequence: CDR1 MNHNS, CDR2 SASEGT. In DNA form, the CDR3 reads TGTGCCAGCAGTGAGGGGAGGGGGCAGGGTCTCTATGGCTACACCTTC. Translating gives CASSEGRGQGLYGYTF.

By proportion, this clonotype is medium-sized. This chain connects TRBV7-9 to TRBJ2-3; D could derive from TRBD1 or TRBD2 (5 bases each). Deletions cut 8 bases from V and 4 bases from J, with 13 bases between. The CDR3 has 13 amino acids. CDR1 is SEHNR and CDR2 is FQNEAQ in the germline V gene (reference sequence). The DNA for the CDR3 is TGTGCCAGCTCCGCGGTGGGGGCAGATACGCAGTATTTT. Translating gives CASSAVGADTQYF.

There are a few counts of this clonotype. J is TRBJ1-1 and V is TRBV7-9; D gene ambiguous. The CDR3 runs 13 residues. Germline V gene lookup returns CDR1 SEHNR and CDR2 FQNEAQ (reference sequence). The ends were cut back, 5 bases at V and 4 bases at J, with 11 bases in the middle. The CDR3 bases are TGTGCCAGCAGCCCCTTGCAGGCCACTGAAGCTTTCTTT. Amino acids: CASSPLQATEAFF.

V usage is TRBV20-1 and J usage is TRBJ1-5, with TRBD1 as a possible D gene (5 bases). CDR3 length: 14 residues. Germline assignment: CDR1 DFQATT and CDR2 SNEGSKA (reference sequence). The V gene lost 2 bases and the J gene lost 6 bases, with 14 bases spanning the gap. Here the CDR3 DNA reads TGCAGTGCTAGAAAGGTCCAGGGCGGTCAGCCCCAGCATTTT. This translates into CSARKVQGGQPQHF.

The chain carries TRBV28 and TRBJ2-7; 7 bases align to TRBD1. The CDR3 is made up of 15 amino acids. Germline CDR1 MDHEN, CDR2 SYDVKM. The V gene end was trimmed by 4 bases and the J gene end by 2 bases; junction bases not matched to a gene: 8. The CDR3 nucleotides are TGTGCCAGCAGTTCTACAGGGGCCCCGACCTACGAGCAGTACTTC. It translates to CASSSTGAPTYEQYF.

The table lists this clonotype with a few counts. This chain links TRBV2 with TRBJ2-7; 8 bases fit TRBD1. CDR1 SNHLY and CDR2 FYNNEI come from the germline V gene. The junction had 8 bases not matched to a gene; V was cut back by 3 bases and J by 7 bases. The CDR3 covers 14 residues. The CDR3 reads CASSEPLQGEEQYF. CDR3 bases: TGTGCCAGCAGTGAGCCACTACAGGGGGAGGAGCAGTACTTC.

The rearrangement joins TRBV6-1 to TRBJ1-1; TRBD1 agrees at 9 bases. CDR3 length: 12 residues. The germline V gene has CDR1 MNHNS and CDR2 SASEGT. Trimming at V came to 9 bases and at J to 1 base, leaving 0 bases not matched to a gene. The CDR3 is CARGQGNTEAFF. CDR3 in DNA: TGTGCCAGGGGACAGGGGAACACTGAAGCTTTCTTT.